Detailed here is one T cell receptor beta chain. Its specific antigen is unknown. The record has no base qualities; no much larger clone is one base away. These data are taken from a study of long-term antiretroviral therapy in people with HIV (dated by TCRdb to between 2021 and 2024). Context from the whole study: The earliest samples were collected about a decade before the 2015 WHO recommendation for immediate ART, when ART was typically delayed until CD4 counts fell. A retrospective serial study tested whether ART initiation and durable HIV suppression were associated with changes in peripheral blood TRB repertoire composition and diversity. A total of approximately 200 cryopreserved PBMC samples came from 25 to 30 adults with confirmed HIV infection and were collected serially over a mean of approximately 6 years (range 1-12). Of the roughly 31 participants with HIV, some 12 were female. No cross-contamination during QIAcube processing was seen in test extractions of a monoclonal T-cell line run alongside around 34 polyclonal samples.

The immunoSEQ hsTCRB v3.0 assay was used at survey level resolution to sequence the TRB variable region. The targeted TRB sequencing depth was roughly 40,000-55,000 T-cell genomes per sample. Pooled TRB libraries were sequenced on an Illumina MiSeq with a v3 150-cycle kit. As for the authors' bioinformatics: Repertoire analysis ran in R within a reproducible Nextflow workflow covering QC, data transformation and analysis. LymphoSeq2, an R package for AIRR-Seq data exploration, was used to implement custom analyses. A handful of samples that yielded fewer than 5000 total TRB sequences were excluded, so that under 200 HIV repertoires were analyzed. Among the 170 to 200 HIV repertoires that were kept, some 61 were collected before ART initiation and under 150 were collected after ART initiation. Each repertoire was downsampled to 5000 TRB nucleotide sequences, and summary statistics were averaged across 100 downsampling iterations. The analysis kept only TRB sequences whose CDR3 regions were at least seven amino acids long. Two measures captured diversity: a Shannon entropy-derived clonality score and the Gini coefficient. Repertoire networks linked the top 5000 CDR3 amino acid sequences whenever two sequences differed by an edit distance of one. For TRB CDR3 amino acid sequences, antigen specificity groups and MHC restriction were predicted with GLIPH2. CDR3 amino acid sequences were matched against VDJdb and McPAS-TCR to flag known CMV, EBV, HIV or tissue antigen associations. Pre-ART, post-ART and control groups were compared with Wilcoxon signed-rank tests and Holm-Bonferroni correction. Entries here come from immuneACCESS through TCRdb and include only in-frame sequences with V and J called. Some clones fail to appear in such tables; in the studies checked, an unresolved V gene covers under half of the shortfall, and the cause of the remainder is unknown. The V and J calls and the clone size are those of that table, but D and trimming were determined from the DNA. Counted in this sample were fewer than 25,000 clones; about 85% of them appeared once. The ten largest clones take up around 3.1% of the sample.

Trimmed from V: 0 bases; trimmed from J: 2 bases; junction bases lacking a gene match: 4. Looking up the germline V gene (reference sequence) yields CDR1 SGHKS and CDR2 YYEKEE. Inclusive of the bounding cysteine and phenylalanine, the CDR3 is 15 residues long. Only CDR3 DNA is held: 45 bases, read in frame from base 1. To be included, a participant needed at least one PBMC sample from before ART initiation plus at least two post-ART samples. Every participant with HIV received treatment in the United States of America. Before DNA extraction, cryopreserved samples of roughly 0.85-11 million PBMC were thawed and then washed. At the time of the earliest PBMC sample for each participant with HIV, ages ranged from roughly 23 to 60 years. Each participant contributed PBMC samples from 1-4 timepoints before ART initiation and 2-8 timepoints after ART initiation, with a median of 7 samples. For every participant, serial HIV viral load, CD4+ T-cell count, ART history and demographic data were obtained. Using a Qiagen kit on a QIAcube, genomic DNA was extracted from unsorted PBMC, with samples processed in batches of 12.

The paper as a whole reports these results and caveats: Unsorted PBMC were profiled instead of sorted CD4+ and CD8+ T cells because pre-ART samples had limited cell numbers. No data were available on ART adherence, viral resistance or therapy changes, limiting inferences about post-ART repertoire changes. Narrower CDR3 length ranges were observed in HIV repertoires than in controls, and an antigen-experienced repertoire with only a slight naive shift after ART was suggested by the network structure. Because PBMC availability was limited, only the TCR beta chain was sequenced, with no alpha chain pairing. Expanded TRB clones identified before ART initiation dominated the repertoire at all time points, although this dominance fluctuated and declined in many PLHIV after ART. Starting ART was linked to a significant rise in TRB diversity, yet even after long-term ART the diversity remained significantly lower than in transplant donor controls. The samples span the years 2004 to 2017, and the ART regimens used at that time may not be as effective as current regimens.

The sample in question was unsorted PBMCs, obtained 1.9 years after starting antiretroviral therapy. The sequence came from a woman aged 45-59 years with HIV. The chain couples TRBV5-5 to TRBJ2-5; 7 bases in the junction line up with TRBD2. In nucleotides, the sequence is TGTGCCAGCAGCTTGGAAGCTAGCGGACAAGAGACCCAGTACTTC. This sequence encodes CASSLEASGQETQYF.